The sequence of this T cell receptor (beta chain) was determined in a study of control samples from healthy donors and cancer patients. This clone was seen a single time. Sequencing was performed with immunoSEQ multiplex PCR; in TCRdb, only in-frame clones are kept and a portion is missing. Of about 74,000 clones in the sample, around nine tenths are singletons; the top ten hold around 6%. This CDR3 region has 12 residues. Per germline, CDR1 SGHRS and CDR2 YFSETQ. V lost 5 bases, J lost 7 bases, and 9 bases lay in between. Sequenced input: blood. This chain uses TRBV5-1 with TRBJ2-2, with D uncertain. This TCR was recovered from a woman between 50 and 59 years old in good health. The CDR3 coding sequence is TGCGCCAGCAGGGATCACAGCGGGGAGCTGTTTTTT. This encodes CASRDHSGELFF.